The 32 T cell receptor beta chains reported below all come from one sample, sequenced in a study of shared clonotypes between healthy human individuals (dated by TCRdb to 2018 to 2020). The library was produced with the immunoSEQ multiplex PCR assay. TCRdb retrieved this table from immuneACCESS and kept in-frame rearrangements only. Not all clones are present; in checked studies, unresolved V genes account for under half, and no reason is known for the remainder. The sample yields some 1,400,000 clones; roughly 95% were counted once. About 1% of the sample is in the top ten clones. The specimen was naive CD4+ T cells sorted from blood. Taken with the paper, the label for cell subset or site translates to: CD45RA+ positively selected. The receptor set was obtained from a man aged 25-45 years in good health.

This clone was seen once. The chain couples TRBV19 to TRBJ1-1; 7 bases are shared with TRBD1. The V segment lost 7 bases and the J segment 3 bases; nucleotides outside the gene matches: 17. There are 17 residues in the CDR3. CDR1 and CDR2 (germline): LNHDA, SQIVND (reference sequence). In nucleotides, the CDR3 is TGTGCCAGTAAGGTCGTCTTAGGGGGCGGATCTGACACTGAAGCTTTCTTT. Encoded protein: CASKVVLGGGSDTEAFF.

Notes on this clone: The same CDR3 arises from other DNA sequences in this sample as well. V is TRBV5-1 and J is TRBJ2-5; tentative D call: TRBD1 (6 bases). The V end was cut by 2 bases, the J end by 5 bases, with 10 bases between. This CDR3 region has 13 residues. Germline loops: CDR1 SGHRS, CDR2 YFSETQ. CDR3 amino acids: CASSLQGWETQYF. DNA of the CDR3: TGCGCCAGCAGCTTACAGGGTTGGGAGACCCAGTACTTC.

The chain combines TRBV19 with TRBJ1-2, with D possibly being TRBD1 (6 bases). Germline V gene data show CDR1 as LNHDA and CDR2 as SQIVND (reference sequence). The CDR3 is 12 amino acids. Deletions cut 5 bases from V and 5 bases from J, with 9 bases between. This CDR3 is CASSWTAYGYTF. The DNA for the CDR3 is TGTGCCAGTAGTTGGACAGCATATGGCTACACCTTC.

The rearrangement joins TRBV5-6 to TRBJ1-5; 10 nucleotides line up with TRBD1. With V trimmed by 2 bases and J by 4 bases, 3 bases remained unmatched. Germline values: CDR1 SGHDT, CDR2 YYEEEE. The CDR3 is made up of 15 amino acids. Here the CDR3 reads CASSFWDRGNQPQHF. CDR3 nucleotide sequence: TGTGCCAGCAGCTTTTGGGACAGGGGAAATCAGCCCCAGCATTTT.

This sequence joins TRBV14 and TRBJ1-2, with D tentatively TRBD1 (5 bases). The germline V gene encodes CDR1 SGHDN and CDR2 FVKESK. Between the trimmed V and J ends, which lost 0 bases and 6 bases, there was a span of 8 bases. This CDR3 has 13 amino acids. The CDR3 is CASSQDWGDGYTF. CDR3 sequence (DNA): TGTGCCAGCAGCCAAGATTGGGGGGATGGCTACACCTTC.

A few counts support this clone. The chain combines TRBV6-6 with TRBJ1-5; possible D gene TRBD1, 5 bases. V shed 5 bases and J shed 6 bases, with 14 bases lying between them. The germline V gene encodes CDR1 MNHNY and CDR2 SVGAGI (reference sequence). CDR3 length: 14 amino acids. CDR3 sequence (DNA): TGTGCCAGCAGTCCCCTTGGGACCGTTCAGCCCCAGCATTTT. This gives the protein CASSPLGTVQPQHF.

The CDR3 bases are TGTGCCAGCAGTGATTCGACTAGCGGTTACTACAATGAGCAGTTCTTC. Its protein product is CASSDSTSGYYNEQFF. The chain recombines TRBV6-4 with TRBJ2-1, with 9 bases that match TRBD2. The J segment lost 3 bases and the V segment lost 3 bases, leaving 6 bases of the junction unmatched. This CDR3 comprises 16 residues. CDR1 MRHNA and CDR2 SNTAGT come from the germline V gene.

The CDR3 region is CASMNFGEQYF. Written as DNA, the CDR3 is TGTGCCAGCATGAATTTTGGAGAGCAGTACTTC. The V gene is TRBV2, the J gene TRBJ2-7; no clear D. The CDR3 covers 11 residues. In germline, CDR1 is SNHLY, CDR2 FYNNEI. V was shortened by 7 bases and J by 7 bases, with 11 bases between the two germline ends.

The rearrangement uses TRBV5-4 and TRBJ2-7; 9 bases are shared with TRBD1. This CDR3 is 14 amino acids long. Germline assignment: CDR1 SGHNT and CDR2 YYREEE (reference sequence). The ends lost 5 bases at V and 5 bases at J; junction bases unmatched: 8. CDR3: CASRTGTGRNEQYF. As DNA, the CDR3 is TGTGCCAGCAGAACCGGGACAGGGCGGAACGAGCAGTACTTC.

V and J are TRBV29-1 and TRBJ2-7, with 7 nucleotides matching TRBD2. The germline V gene has CDR1 SQVTM and CDR2 ANQGSEA. V shed 7 bases and J 6 bases; nucleotides not matched to a gene: 6. The CDR3 is 11 amino acids. The CDR3 DNA reads as TGCAGCGCCGGGGGGACCGGCGAGCAGTACTTC. The encoded protein is CSAGGTGEQYF.

As for this clone: The same CDR3 can be traced to other DNA sequences in this sample. The genes are TRBV28 and TRBJ2-7; D remains ambiguous. The CDR3 has 12 amino acids. The V end was cut by 6 bases, the J end by 3 bases, with 9 bases between. CDR1 is MDHEN, CDR2 SYDVKM, per germline. Written as DNA, the CDR3 is TGTGCCAGCAGCTTTAGTTTCTACGAGCAGTACTTC. Its translation is CASSFSFYEQYF.

Written as DNA, the CDR3 is TGTGCCAGCAAAAGACTAGCGGGACATGAATACGAGCAGTACTTC. Its protein is CASKRLAGHEYEQYF. This rearrangement joins TRBV27 to TRBJ2-7, with 11 nucleotides matching TRBD2. Germline assignment: CDR1 MNHEY and CDR2 SMNVEV (reference sequence). This CDR3 contains 15 residues. Trimming cost V 7 bases and J 4 bases; bases outside gene matches: 9.

V gene TRBV9 combines with J gene TRBJ1-4; possibly TRBD1 for D (5 bases). The ends were cut back, 2 bases at V and 6 bases at J, with 14 bases in the middle. CDR1 and CDR2 from the germline V gene are SGDLS and YYNGEE. The CDR3 totals 15 residues. CDR3 region: CASSVGGRADEKLFF. In nucleotides, the CDR3 is TGTGCCAGCAGCGTTGGGGGTAGGGCGGATGAAAAACTGTTTTTT. Drawing the rest from reference TRBV9 and TRBJ1-4, the complete variable domain is DSGVTQTPKHLITATGQRVTLRCSPRSGDLSVYWYQQSLDQGLQFLIQYYNGEERAKGNILERFSAQQFPDLHSELNLSSLELGDSALYFCASSVGGRADEKLFFGSGTQLSVL.

This chain joins TRBV27 and TRBJ2-2; D remains unclear. Germline CDR1 reads MNHEY; CDR2 reads SMNVEV (reference sequence). The CDR3 is 16 residues long. V lost 6 bases and J lost 3, with 17 bases in between. As DNA, the CDR3 is TGTGCCAGCAGCTCTCTCGGCCTACAGTACACCGGGGAGCTGTTTTTT. This encodes CASSSLGLQYTGELFF.

V and J are TRBV7-6 and TRBJ2-1; 13 nucleotides align to TRBD2. The V segment lost 5 bases and the J segment 9 bases; nucleotides outside the gene matches: 28. Germline V gene data show CDR1 as SGHVS and CDR2 as FNYEAQ. CDR3 length: 22 residues. CDR3 coding DNA: TGTGCCAGCAGCCTAAGCCGAGGCGGGGGGCGCAGGACTAGCGGGAGATTTGGTGAGCAGTTCTTC. Translating it yields CASSLSRGGGRRTSGRFGEQFF.

The chain has TRBV2 and TRBJ2-7; maybe TRBD2 (7 bases). The V end was cut by 7 bases, the J end by 5 bases, with 18 bases between. This CDR3 spans 14 amino acids. CDR1 and CDR2 from the germline V gene are SNHLY and FYNNEI. The CDR3 loop is CASMGGALRNEQYF. In nucleotides, the CDR3 is TGTGCCAGCATGGGGGGGGCACTACGGAACGAGCAGTACTTC.

The V call is TRBV19, the J call TRBJ2-1; D possibly corresponds to TRBD2 (5 bases). Trimming left V 4 bases short and J 6 bases short, with 16 bases between. Looked up from germline, CDR1 is LNHDA and CDR2 is SQIVND (reference sequence). The length of the CDR3 is 15 residues. The DNA for the CDR3 is TGTGCCAGTAGTAGCACCCTAGCTGGTGGCAATGAGCAGTTCTTC. Protein product: CASSSTLAGGNEQFF.

This clone was detected only a few times. The V call is TRBV15, the J call TRBJ2-2; perhaps TRBD1 as D (7 bases). This CDR3 comprises 14 residues. Trimming removed 5 bases from V and 4 bases from J, with 11 bases in between. Germline values: CDR1 LNHNV, CDR2 YYDKDF (reference sequence). The CDR3 reads CATSGGTVTGELFF. For the CDR3, the DNA is TGTGCCACCAGCGGGGGGACAGTCACCGGGGAGCTGTTTTTT.

This chain links TRBV9 with TRBJ2-1; TRBD2 matches 8 bases. Per germline, CDR1 SGDLS and CDR2 YYNGEE. The CDR3 is made up of 17 amino acids. V trimming: 2 bases; J trimming: 4 bases; junction bases outside the gene matches: 11. The CDR3 protein is CASSVGPGTRKYNEQFF. In nucleotides, the CDR3 is TGTGCCAGCAGCGTTGGACCCGGGACTAGGAAATACAATGAGCAGTTCTTC.

The gene calls are TRBV5-8 and TRBJ2-5; perhaps TRBD1 as D (6 bases). V dropped 4 bases and J dropped 4 bases, with 11 bases sitting between them. The CDR3 is made up of 13 amino acids. Per the germline V gene, CDR1 is SGHTS and CDR2 is YDEGEE. The CDR3 nucleotides are TGTGCCAGCAGCCCACAGGGAAGAGAGACCCAGTACTTC. Translated: CASSPQGRETQYF.

The chain is built from TRBV28 and TRBJ1-4; TRBD1 might be the D (5 bases). Germline V gene sequence: CDR1 MDHEN, CDR2 SYDVKM. V shed 4 bases and J shed 5 bases, with 17 bases lying between them. CDR3 size: 16 residues. CDR3 sequence: CASSSRAAGLNEKLFF. DNA of the CDR3: TGTGCCAGCAGTTCGCGCGCTGCGGGACTAAATGAAAAACTGTTTTTT.

This chain connects TRBV19 to TRBJ1-4; D remains ambiguous. The CDR3 is 15 amino acids. Germline CDR1 is LNHDA and CDR2 is SQIVND (reference sequence). Trimming pared 5 bases from V and 5 bases from J, leaving 15 bases between. The CDR3 nucleotides are TGTGCCAGTAGTTTCACCGGGTCCATCAATGAAAAACTGTTTTTT. Its protein product is CASSFTGSINEKLFF.

The chain links TRBV5-1 to TRBJ2-3, with 12 bases that match TRBD2. CDR1 SGHRS and CDR2 YFSETQ come from the germline V gene. With 4 bases clipped from V and 10 bases from J, the junction kept 16 bases outside the gene matches. This CDR3 has 17 amino acids. CDR3 loop: CASSQRLAGADTGSQYF. In DNA, the CDR3 is TGCGCCAGCAGCCAAAGACTAGCGGGGGCAGACACAGGATCGCAGTATTTT. The whole variable domain, remainder taken from reference TRBV5-1 and TRBJ2-3, is KAGVTQTPRYLIKTRGQQVTLSCSPISGHRSVSWYQQTPGQGLQFLFEYFSETQRNKGNFPGRFSGRQFSNSRSEMNVSTLELGDSALYLCASSQRLAGADTGSQYFGPGTRLTVL.

This clone was counted once. CDR3 DNA: TGTGCCAGCAGCTGGACTCAGCCCAATGAGCAGTTCTTC. Amino acid sequence: CASSWTQPNEQFF. The rearrangement uses TRBV7-9 and TRBJ2-1, with a tentative D call TRBD2 (5 bases). Between the trimmed V and J ends, which lost 4 bases and 6 bases, there was a span of 10 bases. This CDR3 has 13 residues. Per germline, CDR1 SEHNR and CDR2 FQNEAQ (reference sequence).

This sequence joins TRBV27 and TRBJ2-7; 8 nucleotides match TRBD1. Trimming removed 5 bases from V and 3 bases from J; junction bases left unmatched: 9. Looked up from germline, CDR1 is MNHEY and CDR2 is SMNVEV (reference sequence). CDR3 length: 15 amino acids. Here the CDR3 reads CASSPLGTGFYEQYF. CDR3 nucleotides: TGTGCCAGCAGTCCCCTTGGGACAGGATTCTACGAGCAGTACTTC.

This sequence joins TRBV5-1 and TRBJ2-5, with TRBD1 matching over 12 bases. Germline V gene sequence: CDR1 SGHRS, CDR2 YFSETQ. The CDR3 extends over 15 amino acids. V was clipped by 4 bases and J by 7 bases; unmatched bases: 8. CDR3 sequence (DNA): TGCGCCAGCAGCCCGACGGGACAGGGGGCGGCGACCCAGTACTTC. Amino acids: CASSPTGQGAATQYF. The full variable domain, in which reference TRBV5-1 and TRBJ2-5 provide the parts outside the CDR3, is KAGVTQTPRYLIKTRGQQVTLSCSPISGHRSVSWYQQTPGQGLQFLFEYFSETQRNKGNFPGRFSGRQFSNSRSEMNVSTLELGDSALYLCASSPTGQGAATQYFGPGTRLLVL.

The gene calls are TRBV6-5 and TRBJ1-2; tentatively, D is TRBD1 (5 bases). Trimming removed 2 bases from V and 7 bases from J, with 11 bases in between. Germline CDR1 is MNHEY and CDR2 is SVGAGI. The length of the CDR3 is 13 residues. The CDR3 loop reads CASSYPQGSGYTF. The CDR3 DNA follows: TGTGCCAGCAGTTACCCGCAGGGTAGTGGCTACACCTTC.

The chain employs TRBV25-1 and TRBJ2-1; D remains ambiguous. CDR1 MGHDK and CDR2 SYGVNS come from the germline V gene. The CDR3 extends over 13 amino acids. The V end was cut by 6 bases, the J end by 8 bases, with 14 bases between. CDR3 region: CASRGGLSDEQFF. As DNA, the CDR3 is TGTGCCAGCAGGGGTGGTCTGAGCGATGAGCAGTTCTTC.

Written as DNA, the CDR3 is TGTGCCAGCAGCTTATGGGCCGAGGAGACCCAGTACTTC. Its protein is CASSLWAEETQYF. The chain is built from TRBV7-2 and TRBJ2-5, with D unclear. In germline, CDR1 is SGHTA, CDR2 FQGNSA. V was pared by 2 bases and J by 5 bases, with 9 bases between. CDR3 length: 13 amino acids. Full variable domain (outside the CDR3, taken from reference TRBV7-2 and TRBJ2-5): GAGVSQSPSNKVTEKGKDVELRCDPISGHTALYWYRQSLGQGLEFLIYFQGNSAPDKSGLPSDRFSAERTGGSVSTLTIQRTQQEDSAVYLCASSLWAEETQYFGPGTRLLVL.

The V and J genes are TRBV15 and TRBJ2-2; D is ambiguous. The germline CDR1 and CDR2 sequences are LNHNV and YYDKDF (reference sequence). Trimming shortened V by 1 base and J by 3 bases, and 6 bases separated the two germline ends. The CDR3 covers 14 residues. The CDR3 here is CATSRGWDTGELFF. Written as DNA, the CDR3 is TGTGCCACCAGCAGAGGGTGGGACACCGGGGAGCTGTTTTTT.

The chain has TRBV2 and TRBJ2-7, with TRBD2 matching 9 bases. The CDR3 has 15 amino acids. Germline values: CDR1 SNHLY, CDR2 FYNNEI. Trimming at V came to 4 bases and at J to 0 bases, leaving 4 bases not matched to a gene. The CDR3 nucleotides read TGTGCCAGCAGTGGGAAGCGGGGGGTCTCCTACGAGCAGTACTTC. Translating gives CASSGKRGVSYEQYF.

This clone was found once. The chain has TRBV6-6 and TRBJ1-4; the D gene is possibly TRBD1 (5 bases). Germline CDR1 MNHNY, CDR2 SVGAGI (reference sequence). V gave up 2 bases and J gave up 5 bases, with 9 bases separating them. The CDR3 has 14 amino acids. The CDR3 sequence: CASSYRQRNEKLFF. Here the CDR3 DNA reads TGTGCCAGCAGTTACCGACAGCGAAATGAAAAACTGTTTTTT.